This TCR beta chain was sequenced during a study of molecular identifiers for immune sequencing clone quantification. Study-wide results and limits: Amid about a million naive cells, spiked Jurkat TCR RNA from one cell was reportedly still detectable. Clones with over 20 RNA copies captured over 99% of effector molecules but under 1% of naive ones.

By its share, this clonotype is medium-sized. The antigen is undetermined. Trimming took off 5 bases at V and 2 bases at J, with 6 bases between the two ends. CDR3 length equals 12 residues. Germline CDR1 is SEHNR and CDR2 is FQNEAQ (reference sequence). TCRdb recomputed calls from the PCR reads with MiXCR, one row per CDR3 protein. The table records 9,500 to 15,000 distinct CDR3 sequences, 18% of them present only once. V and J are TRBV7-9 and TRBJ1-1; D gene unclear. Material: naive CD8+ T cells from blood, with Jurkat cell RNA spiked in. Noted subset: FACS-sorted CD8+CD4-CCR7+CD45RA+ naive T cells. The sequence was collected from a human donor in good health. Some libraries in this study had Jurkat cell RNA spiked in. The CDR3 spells CASSGENTEAFF. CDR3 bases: TGTGCCAGCAGCGGGGAAAACACTGAAGCTTTCTTT.